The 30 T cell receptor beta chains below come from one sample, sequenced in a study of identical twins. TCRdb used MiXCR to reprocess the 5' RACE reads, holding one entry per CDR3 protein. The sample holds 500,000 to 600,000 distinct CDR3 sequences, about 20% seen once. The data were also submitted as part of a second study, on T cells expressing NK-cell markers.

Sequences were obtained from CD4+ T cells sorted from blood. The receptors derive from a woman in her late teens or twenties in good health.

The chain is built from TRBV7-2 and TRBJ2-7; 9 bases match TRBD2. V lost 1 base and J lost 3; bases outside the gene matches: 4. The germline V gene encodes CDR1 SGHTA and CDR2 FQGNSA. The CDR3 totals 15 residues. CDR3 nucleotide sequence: TGTGCCAGCAGCTTAGGAGCGGGAGGATACTACGAGCAGTACTTC. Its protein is CASSLGAGGYYEQYF.

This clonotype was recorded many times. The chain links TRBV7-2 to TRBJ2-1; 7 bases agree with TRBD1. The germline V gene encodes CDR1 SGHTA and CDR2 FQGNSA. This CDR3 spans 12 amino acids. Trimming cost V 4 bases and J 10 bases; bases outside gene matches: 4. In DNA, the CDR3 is TGTGCCAGCAGCTCATACAGGGGCGAGCAGTTCTTC. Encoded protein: CASSSYRGEQFF.

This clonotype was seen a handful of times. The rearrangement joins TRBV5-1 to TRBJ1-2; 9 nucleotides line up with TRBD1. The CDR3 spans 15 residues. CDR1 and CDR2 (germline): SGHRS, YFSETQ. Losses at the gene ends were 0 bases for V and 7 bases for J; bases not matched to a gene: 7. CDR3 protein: CASSLGTGGASGYTF. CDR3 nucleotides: TGCGCCAGCAGCTTGGGCACAGGGGGCGCATCTGGCTACACCTTC.

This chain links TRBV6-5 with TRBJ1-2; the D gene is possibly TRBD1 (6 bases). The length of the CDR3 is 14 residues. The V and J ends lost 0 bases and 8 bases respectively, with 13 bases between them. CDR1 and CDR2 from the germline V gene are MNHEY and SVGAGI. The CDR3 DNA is TGTGCCAGCAGTTACTCGGGTCCTGGGGGCGGCTACACCTTC. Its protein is CASSYSGPGGGYTF.

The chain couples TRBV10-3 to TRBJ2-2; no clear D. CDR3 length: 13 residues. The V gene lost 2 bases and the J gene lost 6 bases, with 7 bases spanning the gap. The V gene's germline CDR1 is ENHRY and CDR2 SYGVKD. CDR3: CAISEIPAGELFF. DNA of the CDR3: TGTGCCATCAGTGAGATCCCCGCCGGGGAGCTGTTTTTT.

CDR3 region: CAISKDSNQPQHF. DNA of the CDR3: TGTGCCATCAGTAAAGATAGCAATCAGCCCCAGCATTTT. The chain joins TRBV10-3 to TRBJ1-5; D remains unclear. V lost 5 bases, J lost 0 bases, and 5 bases lay in between. CDR1 and CDR2 (germline): ENHRY, SYGVKD. This CDR3 is built from 13 residues.

The CDR3 loop is CSARDPSGIETQYF. Here the CDR3 DNA reads TGCAGTGCTAGAGACCCTAGCGGGATAGAGACCCAGTACTTC. This chain joins TRBV20-1 and TRBJ2-5; 9 nucleotides line up with TRBD2. Germline V gene data show CDR1 as DFQATT and CDR2 as SNEGSKA (reference sequence). This CDR3 spans 14 amino acids. Trimming took 0 bases from V and 4 from J; bases not matched to a gene: 3.

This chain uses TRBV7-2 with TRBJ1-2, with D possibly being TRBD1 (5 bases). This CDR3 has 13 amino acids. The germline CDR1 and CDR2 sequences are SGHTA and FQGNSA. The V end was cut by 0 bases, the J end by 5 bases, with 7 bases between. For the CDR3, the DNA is TGTGCCAGCAGCTTAGCAGGGGCTTATGGCTACACCTTC. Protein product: CASSLAGAYGYTF.

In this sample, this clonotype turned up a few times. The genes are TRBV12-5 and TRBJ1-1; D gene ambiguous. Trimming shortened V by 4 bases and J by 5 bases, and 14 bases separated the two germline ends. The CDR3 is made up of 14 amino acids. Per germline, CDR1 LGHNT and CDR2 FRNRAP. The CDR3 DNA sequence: TGTGCTAGTGGTTCAGATGCTTCTTCGACTGAAGCTTTCTTT. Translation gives CASGSDASSTEAFF.

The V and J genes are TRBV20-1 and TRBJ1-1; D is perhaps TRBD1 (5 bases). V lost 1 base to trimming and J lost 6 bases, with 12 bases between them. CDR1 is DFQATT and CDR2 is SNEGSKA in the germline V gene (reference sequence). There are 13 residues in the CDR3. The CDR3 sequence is CSARGGRGPEAFF. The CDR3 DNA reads TGCAGTGCTAGAGGGGGTAGGGGACCTGAAGCTTTCTTT.

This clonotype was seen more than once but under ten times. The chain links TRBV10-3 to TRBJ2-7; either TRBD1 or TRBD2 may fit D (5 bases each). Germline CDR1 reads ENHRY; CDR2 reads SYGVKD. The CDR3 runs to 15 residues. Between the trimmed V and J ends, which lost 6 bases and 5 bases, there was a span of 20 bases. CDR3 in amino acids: CAIRNPGAFPNEQYF. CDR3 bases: TGTGCCATCAGAAACCCCGGGGCCTTTCCCAACGAGCAGTACTTC.

CDR3 in amino acids: CSALAGGLRAEQFF. In DNA form, the CDR3 reads TGCAGTGCTTTAGCGGGGGGGCTTCGGGCTGAGCAGTTCTTC. This chain connects TRBV20-1 to TRBJ2-1; 11 nucleotides align to TRBD2. CDR1 and CDR2 (germline): DFQATT, SNEGSKA (reference sequence). This CDR3 contains 14 residues. Trimming took 5 bases from V and 9 from J; bases not matched to a gene: 9.

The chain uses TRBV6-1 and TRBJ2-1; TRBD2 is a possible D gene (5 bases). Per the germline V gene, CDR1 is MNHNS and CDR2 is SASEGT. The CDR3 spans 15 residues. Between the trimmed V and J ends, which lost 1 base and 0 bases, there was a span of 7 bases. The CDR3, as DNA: TGTGCCAGCAGTGAAGAGCGGACCTCCTACAATGAGCAGTTCTTC. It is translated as CASSEERTSYNEQFF.

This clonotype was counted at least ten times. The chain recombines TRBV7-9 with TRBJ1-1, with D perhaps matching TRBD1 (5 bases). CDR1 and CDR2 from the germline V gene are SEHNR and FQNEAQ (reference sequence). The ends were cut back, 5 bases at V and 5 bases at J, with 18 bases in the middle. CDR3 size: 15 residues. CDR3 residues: CASSPQGRGETEAFF. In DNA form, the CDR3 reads TGTGCCAGCAGCCCGCAGGGACGCGGAGAGACTGAAGCTTTCTTT.

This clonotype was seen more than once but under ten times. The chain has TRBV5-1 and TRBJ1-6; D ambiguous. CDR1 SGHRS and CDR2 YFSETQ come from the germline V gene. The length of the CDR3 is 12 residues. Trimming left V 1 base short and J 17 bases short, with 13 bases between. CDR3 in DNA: TGCGCCAGCAGCTTGATAGGACGGGTATTCCACTTT. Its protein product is CASSLIGRVFHF. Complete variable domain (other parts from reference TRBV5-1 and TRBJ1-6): KAGVTQTPRYLIKTRGQQVTLSCSPISGHRSVSWYQQTPGQGLQFLFEYFSETQRNKGNFPGRFSGRQFSNSRSEMNVSTLELGDSALYLCASSLIGRVFHFGNGTRLTVT.

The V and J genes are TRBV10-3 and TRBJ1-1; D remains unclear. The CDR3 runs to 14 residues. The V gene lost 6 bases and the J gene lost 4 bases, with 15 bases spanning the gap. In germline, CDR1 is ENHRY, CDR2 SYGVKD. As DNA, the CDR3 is TGTGCCATCAGCTCCGGGGTCATGGGCACTGAAGCTTTCTTT. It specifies CAISSGVMGTEAFF.

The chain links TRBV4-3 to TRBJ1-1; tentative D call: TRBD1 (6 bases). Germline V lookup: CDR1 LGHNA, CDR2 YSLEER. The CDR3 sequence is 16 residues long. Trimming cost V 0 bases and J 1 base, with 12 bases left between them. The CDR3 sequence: CASSQDYGRGNTEAFF. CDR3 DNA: TGCGCCAGCAGCCAAGATTATGGCAGGGGGAACACTGAAGCTTTCTTT.

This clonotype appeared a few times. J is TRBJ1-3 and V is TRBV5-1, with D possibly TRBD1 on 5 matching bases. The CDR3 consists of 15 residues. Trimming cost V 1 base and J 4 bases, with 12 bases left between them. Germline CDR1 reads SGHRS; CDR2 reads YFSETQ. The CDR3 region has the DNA TGCGCCAGCAGCTTGATCGGGGGGTCCGGAAACACCATATATTTT. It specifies CASSLIGGSGNTIYF. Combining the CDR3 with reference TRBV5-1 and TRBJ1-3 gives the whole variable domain KAGVTQTPRYLIKTRGQQVTLSCSPISGHRSVSWYQQTPGQGLQFLFEYFSETQRNKGNFPGRFSGRQFSNSRSEMNVSTLELGDSALYLCASSLIGGSGNTIYFGEGSWLTVV.

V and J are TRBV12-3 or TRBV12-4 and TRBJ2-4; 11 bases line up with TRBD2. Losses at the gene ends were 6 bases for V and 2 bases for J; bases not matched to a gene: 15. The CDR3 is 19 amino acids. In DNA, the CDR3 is TGTGCCAGCAGGAATCGTAGCGGGAGGGCCGTGGAAACCAAAAACATTCAGTACTTC. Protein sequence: CASRNRSGRAVETKNIQYF.

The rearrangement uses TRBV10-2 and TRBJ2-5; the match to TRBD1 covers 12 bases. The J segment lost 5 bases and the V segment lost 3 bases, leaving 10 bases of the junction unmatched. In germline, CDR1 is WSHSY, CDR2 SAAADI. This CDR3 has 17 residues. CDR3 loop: CASSDRDRGPSGETQYF. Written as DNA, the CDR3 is TGCGCCAGCAGTGATCGGGACAGGGGGCCTTCGGGGGAGACCCAGTACTTC.

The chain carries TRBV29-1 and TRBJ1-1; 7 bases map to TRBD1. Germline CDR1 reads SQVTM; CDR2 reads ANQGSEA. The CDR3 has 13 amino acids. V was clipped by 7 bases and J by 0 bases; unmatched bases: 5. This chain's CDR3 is CSAWGQLNTEAFF. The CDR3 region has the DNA TGCAGCGCCTGGGGACAGCTGAACACTGAAGCTTTCTTT.

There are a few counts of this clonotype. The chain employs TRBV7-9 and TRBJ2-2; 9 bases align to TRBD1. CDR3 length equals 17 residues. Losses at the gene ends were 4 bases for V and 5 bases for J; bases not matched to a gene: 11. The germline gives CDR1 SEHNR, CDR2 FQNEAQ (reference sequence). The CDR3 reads CASSSGATGGRTGELFF. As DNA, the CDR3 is TGTGCCAGCAGCTCTGGAGCCACAGGGGGCAGGACCGGGGAGCTGTTTTTT.

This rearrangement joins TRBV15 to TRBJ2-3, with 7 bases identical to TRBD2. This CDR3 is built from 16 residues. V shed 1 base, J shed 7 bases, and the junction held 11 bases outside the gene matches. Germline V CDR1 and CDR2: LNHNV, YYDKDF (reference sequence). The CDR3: CATSRGSGGRSNTQYF. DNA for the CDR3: TGTGCCACCAGCAGAGGGTCGGGCGGGAGATCTAATACGCAGTATTTT.

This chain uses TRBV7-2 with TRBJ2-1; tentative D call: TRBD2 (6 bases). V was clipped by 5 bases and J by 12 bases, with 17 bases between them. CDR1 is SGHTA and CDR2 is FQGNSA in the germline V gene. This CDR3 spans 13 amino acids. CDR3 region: CASSRIAVPRQFF. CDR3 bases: TGTGCCAGCAGCCGGATAGCGGTCCCTCGGCAGTTCTTC.

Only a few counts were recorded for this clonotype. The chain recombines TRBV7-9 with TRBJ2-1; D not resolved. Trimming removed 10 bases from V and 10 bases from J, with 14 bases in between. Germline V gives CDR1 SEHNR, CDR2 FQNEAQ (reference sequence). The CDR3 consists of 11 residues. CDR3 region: CATEKGREQFF. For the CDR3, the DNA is TGTGCCACCGAAAAAGGCCGGGAGCAGTTCTTC.

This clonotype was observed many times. This CDR3 reads CASSYDRGYGYTF. As DNA, the CDR3 is TGTGCCAGCAGTTACGACAGAGGATATGGCTACACCTTC. This rearrangement joins TRBV12-3 or TRBV12-4 to TRBJ1-2; D might be TRBD1 (5 bases). V lost 4 bases, J lost 5 bases, and 11 bases lay in between. This CDR3 spans 13 amino acids.

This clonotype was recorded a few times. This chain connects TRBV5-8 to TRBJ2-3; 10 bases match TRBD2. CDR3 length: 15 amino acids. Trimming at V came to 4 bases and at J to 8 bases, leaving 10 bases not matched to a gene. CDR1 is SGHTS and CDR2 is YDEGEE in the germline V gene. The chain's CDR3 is CASSQLAGRGSTQYF. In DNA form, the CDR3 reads TGTGCCAGCAGCCAACTAGCGGGGCGGGGGAGTACGCAGTATTTT.

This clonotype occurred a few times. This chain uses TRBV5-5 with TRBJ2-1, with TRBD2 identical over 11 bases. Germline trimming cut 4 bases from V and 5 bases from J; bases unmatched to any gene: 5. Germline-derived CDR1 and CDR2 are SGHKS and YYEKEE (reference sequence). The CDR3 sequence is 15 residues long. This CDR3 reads CASSQTSGEHNEQFF. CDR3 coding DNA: TGTGCCAGCAGCCAGACTAGCGGGGAGCACAATGAGCAGTTCTTC.

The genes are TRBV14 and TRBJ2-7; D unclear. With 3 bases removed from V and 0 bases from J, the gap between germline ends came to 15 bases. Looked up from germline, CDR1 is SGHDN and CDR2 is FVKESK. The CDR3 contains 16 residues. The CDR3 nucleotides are TGTGCCAGCAGCCAGAGTCCGAGCAAGAGCTCCTACGAGCAGTACTTC. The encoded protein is CASSQSPSKSSYEQYF. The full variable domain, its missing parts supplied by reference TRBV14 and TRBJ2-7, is EAGVTQFPSHSVIEKGQTVTLRCDPISGHDNLYWYRRVMGKEIKFLLHFVKESKQDESGMPNNRFLAERTGGTYSTLKVQPAELEDSGVYFCASSQSPSKSSYEQYFGPGTRLTVT.

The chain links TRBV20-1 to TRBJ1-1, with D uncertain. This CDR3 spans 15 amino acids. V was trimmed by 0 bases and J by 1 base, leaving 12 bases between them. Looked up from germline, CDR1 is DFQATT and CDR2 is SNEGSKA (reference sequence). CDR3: CSARDPAVRNTEAFF. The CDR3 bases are TGCAGTGCTAGAGATCCGGCAGTTCGGAACACTGAAGCTTTCTTT.